The 30 T cell receptor beta chains below come from one sample, sequenced in a study of T cell repertoires in cytomegalovirus infection. One entry per CDR3 protein results from TCRdb running MiXCR on the reads. The table lists approximately 500,000 distinct CDR3 sequences, about 17% of them singletons. What was sequenced was CD8+ T cells from PBMCs. Every receptor here comes from a human donor in good health (CMV status not recorded). Some clones in this sample may be carry-over from other donors' samples.

In its sample, this clonotype was seen a few times. The rearrangement joins TRBV19 to TRBJ1-1; maybe TRBD1 (5 bases). Germline CDR1 is LNHDA and CDR2 is SQIVND (reference sequence). Trimming cost V 5 bases and J 0 bases, with 13 bases left between them. CDR3 length equals 15 residues. Here the CDR3 DNA reads TGTGCCAGTAGTGTTGACAGCCTCATGAACACTGAAGCTTTCTTT. Protein product: CASSVDSLMNTEAFF.

This clonotype turned up a few times. CDR3 DNA sequence: TGCAGCGTTGAACTTCTCAGGGAGGGGGATGGCTACACCTTC. Translating it yields CSVELLREGDGYTF. The chain couples TRBV29-1 to TRBJ1-2, with D perhaps TRBD1 (6 bases). CDR1 is SQVTM and CDR2 is ANQGSEA in the germline V gene. The CDR3 covers 14 residues. Trimming left V 2 bases short and J 6 bases short, with 16 bases between. The full variable domain, rest sourced from reference TRBV29-1 and TRBJ1-2, is SAVISQKPSRDICQRGTSLTIQCQVDSQVTMMFWYRQQPGQSLTLIATANQGSEATYESGFVIDKFPISRPNLTFSTLTVSNMSPEDSSIYLCSVELLREGDGYTFGSGTRLTVV.

For this clonotype: An end of the junction differs from the germline gene, which may be a read error. The chain joins TRBV5-3 to TRBJ1-1, with a tentative D call TRBD1 (5 bases). TRBV5-3 is designated an ORF whose function remains uncertain. The length of the CDR3 is 15 residues. The CDR3 spells CASSSPRDQNTEAFF. In nucleotides, the CDR3 is TGTGCCAGCAGCTCCCCCCGGGACCAGAACACTGAAGCTTTCTTT.

V usage is TRBV5-4 and J usage is TRBJ2-4; no clear D. There are 14 residues in the CDR3. CDR1 and CDR2 (germline): SGHNT, YYREEE (reference sequence). The V gene lost 2 bases and the J gene lost 0 bases, with 6 bases spanning the gap. This CDR3 is CASSFERAKNIQYF. The CDR3 DNA sequence: TGTGCCAGCAGCTTCGAGAGAGCCAAAAACATTCAGTACTTC.

This clonotype has at least ten counts. The chain carries TRBV10-2 and TRBJ2-7; 7 bases agree with TRBD2. CDR1 is WSHSY and CDR2 is SAAADI in the germline V gene. With V trimmed by 0 bases and J by 3 bases, 8 bases remained unmatched. CDR3 size: 16 residues. The CDR3 is CASSESARETDYEQYF. In DNA form, the CDR3 reads TGCGCCAGCAGTGAGTCTGCGCGGGAGACCGACTACGAGCAGTACTTC.

V is TRBV20-1 and J is TRBJ1-1; D remains unclear. CDR1 and CDR2 (germline): DFQATT, SNEGSKA (reference sequence). V was cut by 7 bases and J by 1 base, with 4 bases left in between. The CDR3 sequence is 10 residues long. This CDR3 is CSGENTEAFF. CDR3 DNA: TGCAGTGGGGAGAACACTGAAGCTTTCTTT.

A note on this clonotype: Being one base from a much bigger clone, this may be a read error. The final CDR3 position lacks the conserved phenylalanine or tryptophan, pointing to a likely read error. This chain links TRBV6-5 with TRBJ2-7, with TRBD2 matching 8 bases. The germline V gene has CDR1 MNHEY and CDR2 SVGAGI. V was pared by 2 bases and J by 3 bases, with 6 bases of the junction left unmatched. This CDR3 is built from 15 residues. DNA for the CDR3: TGTGCCAGCAGTTACGGGGTAGCGGGATTCTACGAGCAGTACCTC. This encodes CASSYGVAGFYEQYL.

The V gene is TRBV28, the J gene TRBJ2-7; 9 bases are a match to TRBD1. Losses at the gene ends were 1 base for V and 1 base for J; bases not matched to a gene: 5. Germline CDR1 MDHEN, CDR2 SYDVKM. The CDR3 consists of 16 residues. CDR3 nucleotide sequence: TGTGCCAGCAGTTTATTGTTAGGGACAGGGTCCTACGAGCAGTACTTC. Amino acids: CASSLLLGTGSYEQYF.

This clonotype was observed a few times. V gene TRBV27 combines with J gene TRBJ2-5; 12 bases agree with TRBD2. CDR1 MNHEY and CDR2 SMNVEV come from the germline V gene (reference sequence). The ends lost 3 bases at V and 4 bases at J; junction bases unmatched: 3. The CDR3 has 15 amino acids. The CDR3 sequence: CASSLTTSGRETQYF. CDR3 nucleotides: TGTGCCAGCAGTTTGACGACTAGCGGGAGAGAGACCCAGTACTTC.

This clonotype was counted at least ten times. The chain is built from TRBV9 and TRBJ1-2; no clear D gene. Germline V gene sequence: CDR1 SGDLS, CDR2 YYNGEE. Trimming shortened V by 4 bases and J by 4 bases, and 8 bases separated the two germline ends. CDR3 length equals 12 residues. The CDR3 spells CASSSEGYGYTF. CDR3 DNA sequence: TGTGCCAGCAGCTCCGAGGGCTATGGCTACACCTTC.

This clonotype was recorded many times. The rearrangement links TRBV10-3 to TRBJ1-1; D is perhaps TRBD1 (5 bases). This CDR3 comprises 15 residues. Looked up from germline, CDR1 is ENHRY and CDR2 is SYGVKD. Trimming took off 3 bases at V and 5 bases at J, with 16 bases between the two ends. The CDR3 here is CAISESQGGLTEAFF. DNA of the CDR3: TGTGCCATCAGTGAATCGCAGGGAGGACTGACTGAAGCTTTCTTT.

This clonotype was seen ten or more times. The rearrangement joins TRBV28 to TRBJ2-3, with 8 bases aligning to TRBD2. Per the germline V gene, CDR1 is MDHEN and CDR2 is SYDVKM. V lost 3 bases to trimming and J lost 4 bases; unmatched junction nucleotides: 6. CDR3 length: 15 amino acids. The CDR3 DNA reads TGTGCCAGCAGTTTTTATAGCGGGACGCCAGATACGCAGTATTTT. It encodes CASSFYSGTPDTQYF.

The chain couples TRBV4-1 to TRBJ1-2; tentative D call: TRBD1 (6 bases). The CDR3 sequence is 15 residues long. V lost 2 bases to trimming and J lost 7 bases, with 17 bases between them. Germline-derived CDR1 and CDR2 are MGHRA and YSYEKL. Here the CDR3 DNA reads TGCGCCAGCAGCCAACCCAGGACAGTTTTCCTTGGCTACACCTTC. This codes for CASSQPRTVFLGYTF.

Notes on this clonotype: A much more abundant neighbour one base away suggests this may be a read error. The chain couples TRBV4-1 to TRBJ2-3; D gene ambiguous. This CDR3 contains 16 residues. The V end lost 2 bases, the J end lost 6 bases, and 18 bases lay between the germline ends. The germline V gene has CDR1 MGHRA and CDR2 YSYEKL. CDR3 bases: TGCGCCAGCAGCCAAAACCTCAATGATATCTACGATACGCAGTATTTT. Amino acids: CASSQNLNDIYDTQYF.

V usage is TRBV28 and J usage is TRBJ1-4; D perhaps matches TRBD1 (5 bases). The CDR3 covers 15 residues. Germline CDR1 MDHEN, CDR2 SYDVKM. Between the trimmed V and J ends, which lost 6 bases and 0 bases, there was a span of 11 bases. The DNA for the CDR3 is TGTGCCAGCAGAGAGGGGTGGACAACTAATGAAAAACTGTTTTTT. Translation gives CASREGWTTNEKLFF.

The chain has TRBV29-1 and TRBJ2-7; tentative D call: TRBD2 (6 bases). The germline gives CDR1 SQVTM, CDR2 ANQGSEA. Trimming pared 4 bases from V and 3 bases from J, leaving 13 bases between. This CDR3 has 13 residues. The CDR3 DNA sequence: TGCAGCGTTGGAAAACTGGGGGGCTACGAGCAGTACTTC. Translation gives CSVGKLGGYEQYF.

This clonotype occurred many times. The chain links TRBV7-9 to TRBJ2-1, with TRBD2 identical over 9 bases. V dropped 2 bases and J dropped 3; count of bases not matched to a gene: 2. Germline values: CDR1 SEHNR, CDR2 FQNEAQ (reference sequence). This CDR3 contains 15 residues. The CDR3 is CASSLSSGNYNEQFF. CDR3 nucleotides: TGTGCCAGCAGCTTATCTAGCGGGAACTACAATGAGCAGTTCTTC.

To note about this clonotype: The conserved closing phenylalanine or tryptophan is absent in this CDR3, likely reflecting a read error. The rearrangement uses TRBV5-1 and TRBJ2-5; 9 bases map to TRBD2. The V segment lost 0 bases and the J segment 3 bases; nucleotides outside the gene matches: 6. CDR3 length: 16 amino acids. Germline loops: CDR1 SGHRS, CDR2 YFSETQ. This CDR3 is CASSLARAGGEETQYL. Written as DNA, the CDR3 is TGCGCCAGCAGCTTGGCGCGAGCGGGGGGTGAAGAGACCCAGTACTTA.

This clonotype was picked up many times. The rearrangement joins TRBV12-3 or TRBV12-4 to TRBJ1-5; 10 bases line up with TRBD1. CDR3 length: 16 amino acids. V lost 5 bases and J lost 4; bases outside the gene matches: 8. CDR3 amino acids: CASSRPGQGKNQPQHF. In DNA form, the CDR3 reads TGTGCCAGCAGTCGGCCGGGACAGGGGAAGAATCAGCCCCAGCATTTT.

As for this clonotype: Given the absence of the conserved phenylalanine or tryptophan at the CDR3 end, a read error is likely. The chain employs TRBV7-6 and TRBJ2-1, with 7 bases identical to TRBD2. Germline values: CDR1 SGHVS, CDR2 FNYEAQ. V lost 4 bases to trimming and J lost 7 bases; unmatched junction nucleotides: 10. CDR3 length: 15 amino acids. In DNA form, the CDR3 reads TGTGCCAGCAGCTACCGGACGGGGGGAGTGAATGAGCAGTTCTTA. Translating gives CASSYRTGGVNEQFL.

This clonotype was detected many times. The chain has TRBV9 and TRBJ2-7; D unclear. Germline loops: CDR1 SGDLS, CDR2 YYNGEE. V shed 4 bases and J shed 3 bases, with 14 bases lying between them. The CDR3 sequence is 14 residues long. CDR3 sequence reads: CASSPFIIGYEQYF. CDR3 in DNA: TGTGCCAGCAGCCCGTTTATTATAGGCTACGAGCAGTACTTC. Full variable domain (missing parts from reference TRBV9 and TRBJ2-7): DSGVTQTPKHLITATGQRVTLRCSPRSGDLSVYWYQQSLDQGLQFLIQYYNGEERAKGNILERFSAQQFPDLHSELNLSSLELGDSALYFCASSPFIIGYEQYFGPGTRLTVT.

This clonotype was counted many times. This chain connects TRBV28 to TRBJ1-5; D perhaps matches TRBD1 (5 bases). V lost 6 bases to trimming and J lost 9 bases, with 21 bases between them. Germline V gene lookup returns CDR1 MDHEN and CDR2 SYDVKM. This CDR3 region has 15 residues. As DNA, the CDR3 is TGTGCCAGCAGCTTAAGGGGTAGCCTAACCCTGCCCCAGCATTTT. It specifies CASSLRGSLTLPQHF.

At least ten counts were recorded for this clonotype. The chain links TRBV5-5 to TRBJ1-5, with no clear D. Between the trimmed V and J ends, which lost 1 base and 0 bases, there was a span of 11 bases. The CDR3 length is 16 residues. CDR1 and CDR2 (germline): SGHKS, YYEKEE (reference sequence). Here the CDR3 DNA reads TGTGCCAGCAGCTTGACTAACGGATATAGCAATCAGCCCCAGCATTTT. Translated: CASSLTNGYSNQPQHF.

This clonotype was detected a few times. The rearrangement uses TRBV3-1 and TRBJ2-3, with D perhaps matching TRBD2 (5 bases). This CDR3 is built from 16 residues. The germline gives CDR1 LGHDT, CDR2 YNNKEL (reference sequence). Trimming took 1 base from V and 5 from J, leaving 16 bases between them. The CDR3 sequence: CASSQASSGLGDTQYF. DNA for the CDR3: TGTGCCAGCAGCCAAGCATCCAGCGGCCTCGGAGATACGCAGTATTTT.

The chain employs TRBV24-1 and TRBJ2-3; 16 nucleotides match TRBD2. Germline V lookup: CDR1 KGHDR, CDR2 SFDVKD. The junction had 4 bases not matched to a gene; V was cut back by 5 bases and J by 0 bases. The CDR3 length is 18 residues. The CDR3 loop is CATSGPGLAGGSTDTQYF. CDR3 nucleotides: TGTGCCACCAGTGGCCCGGGACTAGCGGGGGGGAGCACAGATACGCAGTATTTT.

This clonotype occurred many times. This chain joins TRBV7-8 and TRBJ1-1, with D unresolved. Trimming took off 1 base at V and 1 base at J, with 10 bases between the two ends. CDR3 size: 15 residues. The V gene's germline CDR1 is SGHVS and CDR2 FQNEAQ. This CDR3 reads CASSLDFDWNTEAFF. DNA of the CDR3: TGTGCCAGCAGCTTAGACTTCGACTGGAACACTGAAGCTTTCTTT.

This clonotype was found many times. V is TRBV25-1 and J is TRBJ2-3; 12 bases agree with TRBD1. V gave up 10 bases and J gave up 0 bases; unmatched junction bases: 14. The CDR3 is 18 amino acids. Germline CDR1 reads MGHDK; CDR2 reads SYGVNS. The CDR3 loop reads CAIGGGTGGRYSTDTQYF. The CDR3 DNA sequence: TGTGCCATCGGAGGGGGGACAGGGGGCCGGTACAGCACAGATACGCAGTATTTT.

This clonotype occurred a few times. V and J are TRBV7-8 and TRBJ2-5; the match to TRBD1 covers 7 bases. The CDR3 contains 12 residues. The germline V gene encodes CDR1 SGHVS and CDR2 FQNEAQ. With 7 bases clipped from V and 7 bases from J, the junction kept 6 bases outside the gene matches. The CDR3 coding sequence is TGTGCCAGCATCTCCAACAGGGGGACCCAGTACTTC. This gives the protein CASISNRGTQYF.

This clonotype was observed at least ten times. V gene TRBV7-2 combines with J gene TRBJ1-6; possible D gene TRBD1, 5 bases. Germline V gives CDR1 SGHTA, CDR2 FQGNSA. CDR3 length: 16 amino acids. The germline V and J ends were trimmed by 4 bases and 7 bases, with 17 bases remaining between them. Here the CDR3 reads CASSSDFQGGNSPLHF. DNA for the CDR3: TGTGCCAGCAGCTCGGACTTCCAGGGTGGCAATTCACCCCTCCACTTT.

This clonotype was seen just once. This chain connects TRBV9 to TRBJ2-3; D call uncertain. Trimming left V 3 bases short and J 6 bases short, with 8 bases between. Germline V gene lookup returns CDR1 SGDLS and CDR2 YYNGEE. The CDR3 contains 12 residues. CDR3 in DNA: TGTGCCAGCAGCGGGGTCGGGGATACGCAGTATTTT. This encodes CASSGVGDTQYF.